This TCR beta chain was recorded in a study of long-term antiretroviral therapy in people with HIV. Notes on the study in general: Despite increasing after ART, diversity remained lower than that of transplant donor controls. Pre-ART clonal expansion yielded clones that dominated the repertoire at all time points.

Version v3.0 of the immunoSEQ assay ran at survey level. Measured with immunoSEQ multiplex PCR; TCRdb has only the in-frame clones, and not every one. The table has 13,000 or so clones, about 78% seen once; the top ten hold over 11%. This clone has just a few counts. Its antigen remains unidentified. The clonotype originates from a woman younger than 35 with HIV. Specimen: unsorted PBMCs, collected 1.3 years after starting antiretroviral therapy.

CDR3 in amino acids: CASSVREDYTEAFF. The CDR3 bases are TGTGCCAGCAGCGTACGTGAGGATTACACTGAAGCTTTCTTT. The V and J genes are TRBV9 and TRBJ1-1; D unresolved. V was pared by 1 base and J by 3 bases, with 10 bases between. CDR1 SGDLS and CDR2 YYNGEE come from the germline V gene. This CDR3 is 14 amino acids long.